The following is a T cell receptor (beta chain) sequence with its context. This sample was included in a study of blood T cell repertoires in COVID-19. Across the study: Italy, Spain and the United States were the sources of the convalescent and acute COVID-19 samples. T cells, B-cell-depleted T cells, or PBMCs provided the cDNA or gDNA that served as material.

Researchers sorted participants into cohorts using their self-reported clinical history. Each recovered donor of Cohort 3 presented with two negative PCRs, clearance, or symptom resolution. Only in-frame clones appear in the TCRdb table, and some are missing; sequencing was by immunoSEQ multiplex PCR. The table shows about 370,000 clones, with roughly nine tenths occurring only once. The CDR3 contains 13 residues. The V end lost 1 base, the J end lost 9 bases, and 13 bases lay between the germline ends. Specimen: PBMCs or T cells enriched from blood (not recorded which). The V and J genes are TRBV12-3 or TRBV12-4 and TRBJ2-7, with a tentative D call TRBD1 (6 bases). This clonotype was sampled from a man younger than 35 who had recovered from COVID-19. DNA of the CDR3: TGTGCCAGCAGTTTAGATACAGGGAGAGGGCAGTACTTC. It is translated as CASSLDTGRGQYF.